This TCR beta chain is drawn from a study of T cell responses to AZD1222 COVID-19 vaccine. Worth noting for this clone: No antigen is known for it.

CDR1 is MNHEY and CDR2 is SVGAGI in the germline V gene. J gave up 11 bases and V 6 bases, and 4 bases lay outside the gene matches. The CDR3 is 11 amino acids. Whole-study results and caveats: Of spike-specific TCRs, nearly half reportedly target regions left unmutated in variants. Baseline serology detected seropositivity in only a handful of AZD1222 recipients.

Repertoires were generated with immunoSEQ multiplex PCR, while TCRdb's copy carries only in-frame clones and drops some. The sample holds fewer than 200,000 clones, 85% to 90% seen once. This receptor was obtained from an adult who received the AZD1222 COVID-19 vaccine. The source was peripheral blood, collected 28 days after the second AZD1222 dose. This chain links TRBV6-5 with TRBJ1-1; 9 bases are shared with TRBD1. The CDR3 spells CASRTTGGAFF. DNA of the CDR3: TGTGCCAGCAGGACGACAGGGGGTGCTTTCTTT.